This T cell receptor beta chain was found in a study of T cell clones after liver transplantation. Looking at the study overall: Third-party-reactive TCRbeta sequences from pre-transplant mixed lymphocyte reactions served as antigen-independent comparators.

The protocol was immunoSEQ multiplex PCR, while the TCRdb copy is restricted to in-frame clones and leaves out a portion. Here the sample spans approximately 75,000 clones, roughly 80% being singletons. Worth noting for this clone: Its antigen is as yet unknown.

General observations from the study: A larger donor-reactive than third-party decline suggested partial antigen-specific deletion. Small, mixed patient groups and varying post-transplant times limit these conclusions. Graft donor-reactive T cells may have migrated into the graft rather than being deleted.

The CDR3 has 14 residues. CDR1 is MDHEN, CDR2 SYDVKM, per germline. The ends lost 4 bases at V and 7 bases at J; junction bases unmatched: 5. The sequenced sample was CD4+ T cells from blood, obtained 12 months after liver transplant. The receptor was derived from a human patient who received a liver transplant. Some T cells may be transferred from the graft donor. The chain is built from TRBV28 and TRBJ1-5; 9 nucleotides agree with TRBD1. CDR3 loop: CASSSGQGRQPQHF. The CDR3 bases are TGTGCCAGCAGTTCCGGACAGGGGCGACAGCCCCAGCATTTT.